This note documents a single T cell receptor beta chain sequence. Its antigen is unidentified. The entry originates in a study of cytomegalovirus exposure and HLA in healthy donors. Points from the study as a whole: Later analysis identified about 18,000 TCR beta sequences associated with HLA alleles, using a false discovery rate threshold of 0.05.

A multiplex PCR was run with 60 Vbeta primers and 13 Jbeta primers. As originally analysed: Unique TCR beta chains numbered approximately 80 million in a later analysis, with approximately 10 million shared. Profiled with immunoSEQ multiplex PCR; TCRdb holds only in-frame clones, not every one. The V and J calls and clone size come from that table; D and trimming were worked out from the DNA. Its table records 130,000 or so clones. V was pared by 1 base and J by 5 bases, with 14 bases between. This CDR3 region has 15 residues. The V gene's germline CDR1 is MGHRA and CDR2 YSYEKL. V is TRBV4-1 and J is TRBJ1-2, with a tentative D call TRBD1 (5 bases). This sequence originates from a woman under 30 in good health and CMV-seronegative. Sample: PBMCs. CDR3 in amino acids: CASSQGTRGWYGYTF. In DNA form, the CDR3 reads TGCGCCAGCAGCCAAGGCACAAGGGGCTGGTATGGCTACACCTTC.